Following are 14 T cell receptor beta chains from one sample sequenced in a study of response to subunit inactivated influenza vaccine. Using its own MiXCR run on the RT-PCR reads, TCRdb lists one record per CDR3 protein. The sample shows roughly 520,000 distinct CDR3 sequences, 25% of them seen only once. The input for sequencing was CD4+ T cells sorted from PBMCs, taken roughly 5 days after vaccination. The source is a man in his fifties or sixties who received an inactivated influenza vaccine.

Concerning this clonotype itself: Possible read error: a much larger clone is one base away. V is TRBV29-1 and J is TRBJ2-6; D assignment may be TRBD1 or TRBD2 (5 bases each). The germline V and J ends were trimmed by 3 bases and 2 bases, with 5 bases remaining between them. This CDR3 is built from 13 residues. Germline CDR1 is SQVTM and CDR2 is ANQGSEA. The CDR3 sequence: CSVEGAGANVLTF. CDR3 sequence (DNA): TGCAGCGTTGAGGGGGCTGGGGCCAACGTCCTGACTTTC.

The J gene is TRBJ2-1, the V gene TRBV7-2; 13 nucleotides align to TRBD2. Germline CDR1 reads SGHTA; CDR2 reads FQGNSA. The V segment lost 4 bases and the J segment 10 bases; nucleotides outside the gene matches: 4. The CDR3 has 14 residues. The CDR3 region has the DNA TGTGCCAGCAGCTCCCCGGGACTAGCGGGGGAGCAGTTCTTC. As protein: CASSSPGLAGEQFF.

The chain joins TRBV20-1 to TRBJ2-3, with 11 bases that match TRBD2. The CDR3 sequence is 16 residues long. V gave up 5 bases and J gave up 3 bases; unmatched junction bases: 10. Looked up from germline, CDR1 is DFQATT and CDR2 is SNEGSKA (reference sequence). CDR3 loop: CSAPSFASGGTDTQYF. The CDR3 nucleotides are TGCAGTGCTCCCAGTTTCGCTAGCGGGGGGACAGATACGCAGTATTTT.

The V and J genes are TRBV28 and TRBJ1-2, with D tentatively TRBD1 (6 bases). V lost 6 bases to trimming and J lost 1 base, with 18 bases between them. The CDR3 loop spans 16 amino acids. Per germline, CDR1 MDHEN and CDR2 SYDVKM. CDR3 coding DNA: TGTGCCAGCAGCCCCGGAACAGGGATTGGTAACTATGGCTACACCTTC. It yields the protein CASSPGTGIGNYGYTF.

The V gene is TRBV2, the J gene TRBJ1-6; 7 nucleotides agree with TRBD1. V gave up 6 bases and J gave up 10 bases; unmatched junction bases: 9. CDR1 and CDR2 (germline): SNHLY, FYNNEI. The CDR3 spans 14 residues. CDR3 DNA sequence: TGTGCCAGCAGCCTCGACAGGGTTAGATCACCCCTCCACTTT. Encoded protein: CASSLDRVRSPLHF.

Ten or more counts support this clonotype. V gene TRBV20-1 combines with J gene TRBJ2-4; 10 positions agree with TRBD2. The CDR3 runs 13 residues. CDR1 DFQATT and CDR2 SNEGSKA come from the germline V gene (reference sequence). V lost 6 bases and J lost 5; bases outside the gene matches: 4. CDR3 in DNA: TGCAGTGCGATAACTAGCGGGGAAAACATTCAGTACTTC. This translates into CSAITSGENIQYF.

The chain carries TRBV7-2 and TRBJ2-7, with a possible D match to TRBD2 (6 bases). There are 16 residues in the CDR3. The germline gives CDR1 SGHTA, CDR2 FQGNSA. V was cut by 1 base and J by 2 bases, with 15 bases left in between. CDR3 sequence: CASSLGRAHHAYEQYF. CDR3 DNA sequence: TGTGCCAGCAGCTTAGGGAGGGCCCATCACGCCTACGAGCAGTACTTC.

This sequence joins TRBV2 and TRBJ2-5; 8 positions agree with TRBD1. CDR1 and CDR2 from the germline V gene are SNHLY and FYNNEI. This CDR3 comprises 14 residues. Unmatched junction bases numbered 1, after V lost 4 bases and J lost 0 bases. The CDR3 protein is CASSGDRYQETQYF. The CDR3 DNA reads TGTGCCAGCAGTGGGGACAGGTACCAAGAGACCCAGTACTTC.

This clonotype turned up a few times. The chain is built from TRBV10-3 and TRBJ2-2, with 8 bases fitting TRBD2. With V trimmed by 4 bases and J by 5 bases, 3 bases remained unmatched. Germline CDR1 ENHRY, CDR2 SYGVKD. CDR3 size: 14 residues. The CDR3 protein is CAISGERETGELFF. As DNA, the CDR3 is TGTGCCATCAGTGGAGAGCGGGAGACCGGGGAGCTGTTTTTT.

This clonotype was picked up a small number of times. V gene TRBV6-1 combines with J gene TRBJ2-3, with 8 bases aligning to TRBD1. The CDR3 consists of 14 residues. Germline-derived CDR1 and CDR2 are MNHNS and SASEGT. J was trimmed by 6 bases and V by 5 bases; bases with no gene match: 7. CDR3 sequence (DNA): TGTGCCAGCAGTACAGGGGGTCCCGTTGATACGCAGTATTTT. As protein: CASSTGGPVDTQYF.

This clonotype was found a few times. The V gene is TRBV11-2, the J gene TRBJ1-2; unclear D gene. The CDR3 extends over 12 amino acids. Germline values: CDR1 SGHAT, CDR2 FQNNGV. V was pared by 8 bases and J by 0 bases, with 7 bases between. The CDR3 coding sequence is TGTGCCAGCCTAGGATCTAACTATGGCTACACCTTC. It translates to CASLGSNYGYTF.

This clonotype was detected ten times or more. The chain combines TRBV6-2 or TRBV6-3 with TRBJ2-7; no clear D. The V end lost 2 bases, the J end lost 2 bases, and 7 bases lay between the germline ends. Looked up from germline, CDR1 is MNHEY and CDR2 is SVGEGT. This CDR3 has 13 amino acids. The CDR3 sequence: CASSYPRTYEQYF. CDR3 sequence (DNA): TGTGCCAGCAGTTACCCGCGGACCTACGAGCAGTACTTC.

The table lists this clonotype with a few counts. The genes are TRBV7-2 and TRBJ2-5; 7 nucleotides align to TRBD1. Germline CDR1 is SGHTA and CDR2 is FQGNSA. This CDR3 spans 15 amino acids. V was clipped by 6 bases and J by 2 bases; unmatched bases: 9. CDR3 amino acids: CASSPRQGQQETQYF. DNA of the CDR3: TGTGCCAGCAGTCCGCGACAGGGACAGCAAGAGACCCAGTACTTC. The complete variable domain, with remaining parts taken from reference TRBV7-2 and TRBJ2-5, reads GAGVSQSPSNKVTEKGKDVELRCDPISGHTALYWYRQSLGQGLEFLIYFQGNSAPDKSGLPSDRFSAERTGGSVSTLTIQRTQQEDSAVYLCASSPRQGQQETQYFGPGTRLLVL.

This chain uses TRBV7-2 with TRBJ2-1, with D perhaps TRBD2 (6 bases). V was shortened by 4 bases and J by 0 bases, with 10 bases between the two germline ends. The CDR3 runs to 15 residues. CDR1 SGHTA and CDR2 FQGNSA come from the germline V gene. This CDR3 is CASSSMGGSYNEQFF. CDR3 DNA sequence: TGTGCCAGCAGCTCCATGGGGGGCTCCTACAATGAGCAGTTCTTC.